This T cell receptor beta chain was retrieved from a study of metastatic and nonmetastatic thyroid tumors. Study-wide context: The authors compared repertoires across blood and tumor or nodule tissue from malignant and benign thyroid patients. The study, taken as a whole, reports: Significantly higher TCR beta diversity was reportedly seen in malignant thyroid tumors than benign nodules, in blood and tumor.

Under the authors' procedure: Differences in CDR3 between clinicopathological groups were drawn on to build a classifier intended to discriminate distant-metastatic papillary thyroid cancer patients. MiXCR reprocessed the PCR reads for TCRdb. The V and J calls here are based on TCRdb, not the publication. This table has more than 40,000 clones, approximately 25% appearing once. By share, this clone ranks as medium-sized. Its antigen remains unidentified. Before thyroid surgery, none of the patients had received any treatment. CDR3 length equals 11 residues. The germline V and J ends were trimmed by 4 bases and 4 bases, with 5 bases remaining between them. CDR1 and CDR2 from the germline V gene are SGDLS and YYNGEE.

The sequence came from a female donor with papillary thyroid cancer or a benign thyroid nodule (not recorded which). Some clones in this sample may be carry-over from other donors' samples. The gene calls are TRBV9 and TRBJ1-2; D may be TRBD1 (5 bases). Sequenced material: tumor tissue. As DNA, the CDR3 is TGTGCCAGCAGCCAGGGCTATGGCTACACCTTC. It yields the protein CASSQGYGYTF.